Following are 25 T cell receptor beta chains from one sample sequenced in a study of siplizumab effects on memory and regulatory T cells. Profiled with immunoSEQ multiplex PCR; TCRdb holds only in-frame clones, not every one. The table includes under 150,000 clones, approximately 94% detected once. Input material: non-Treg CD4+ T cells sorted from blood. These receptors originate from a human donor in good health.

The genes are TRBV5-6 and TRBJ2-4; TRBD1 matches 9 bases. This CDR3 contains 16 residues. Germline CDR1 reads SGHDT; CDR2 reads YYEEEE. The V segment lost 0 bases and the J segment 5 bases; nucleotides outside the gene matches: 6. CDR3 amino acids: CASSLAYRGLQNIQYF. CDR3 bases: TGTGCCAGCAGCTTGGCCTACAGGGGGCTACAAAACATTCAGTACTTC.

CDR3 sequence reads: CASSLRTGETEAFF. The DNA for the CDR3 is TGTGCCAGCAGCTTGAGGACAGGGGAAACTGAAGCTTTCTTT. The chain employs TRBV7-2 and TRBJ1-1; the match to TRBD1 covers 9 bases. CDR1 is SGHTA, CDR2 FQGNSA, per germline. Trimming at V came to 3 bases and at J to 5 bases, leaving 4 bases not matched to a gene. CDR3 length: 14 residues.

V is TRBV7-2 and J is TRBJ2-7; TRBD1 agrees at 9 bases. The CDR3 length is 16 residues. V shed 3 bases and J 5 bases; nucleotides not matched to a gene: 11. Germline V gene lookup returns CDR1 SGHTA and CDR2 FQGNSA. CDR3 region: CASSLGGLDRGDEQYF. In DNA, the CDR3 is TGTGCCAGCAGCTTGGGAGGTCTCGACAGGGGGGACGAGCAGTACTTC.

The chain employs TRBV5-6 and TRBJ2-6, with D perhaps given as TRBD1 or TRBD2 (5 bases each). Trimming left V 6 bases short and J 9 bases short, with 16 bases between. CDR3 length: 14 residues. Germline V CDR1 and CDR2: SGHDT, YYEEEE. The CDR3 DNA sequence: TGTGCCAGCACCCGAACCGGGGCTGGCAACGTCCTGACTTTC. Its translation is CASTRTGAGNVLTF.

This sequence joins TRBV11-3 and TRBJ2-1, with a weak D call TRBD2 (6 bases). This CDR3 has 15 residues. The germline gives CDR1 SGHNT, CDR2 YENEEA. Trimming removed 5 bases at V and 3 bases at J, with 14 bases between. The DNA for the CDR3 is TGTGCCAGCAGCCCGTATGGAGGGGTCTACAATGAGCAGTTCTTC. Translating it yields CASSPYGGVYNEQFF.

This chain joins TRBV29-1 and TRBJ2-6, with TRBD2 as a possible D gene (5 bases). Deletions cut 3 bases from V and 2 bases from J, with 8 bases between. The CDR3 consists of 14 residues. The V gene's germline CDR1 is SQVTM and CDR2 ANQGSEA. The DNA for the CDR3 is TGCAGCGTTGAGTACGGGGCTGGGGCCAACGTCCTGACTTTC. The encoded protein is CSVEYGAGANVLTF.

This clone was found once. This chain links TRBV5-1 with TRBJ2-2; 8 bases are a match to TRBD1. J gave up 4 bases and V 2 bases, and 7 bases lay outside the gene matches. The CDR3 consists of 16 residues. The germline V gene has CDR1 SGHRS and CDR2 YFSETQ. CDR3 DNA sequence: TGCGCCAGCAGCTTAATAAACAGGGGGGTCACCGGGGAGCTGTTTTTT. It yields the protein CASSLINRGVTGELFF.

This chain uses TRBV18 with TRBJ1-4; possible D gene TRBD1, 5 bases. CDR3 length equals 17 residues. V lost 6 bases, J lost 0 bases, and 17 bases lay in between. Germline lookup yields CDR1 KGHSH and CDR2 LQKENI. Written as DNA, the CDR3 is TGTGCCAGCTCCTCGATGGGGCAGGCGGCAACTAATGAAAAACTGTTTTTT. This encodes CASSSMGQAATNEKLFF. The full variable domain, rest sourced from reference TRBV18 and TRBJ1-4, is NAGVMQNPRHLVRRRGQEARLRCSPMKGHSHVYWYRQLPEEGLKFMVYLQKENIIDESGMPKERFSAEFPKEGPSILRIQQVVRGDSAAYFCASSSMGQAATNEKLFFGSGTQLSVL.

The rearrangement uses TRBV4-1 and TRBJ2-2; D unclear. CDR3 length: 14 residues. V lost 4 bases, J lost 3 bases, and 9 bases lay in between. The V gene's germline CDR1 is MGHRA and CDR2 YSYEKL. The CDR3, as DNA: TGCGCCAGCAGCCCTGTGGGGTACACCGGGGAGCTGTTTTTT. Its translation: CASSPVGYTGELFF.

V gene TRBV5-4 combines with J gene TRBJ1-3; maybe TRBD1 (5 bases). The CDR3 sequence is 15 residues long. V was pared by 5 bases and J by 1 base, with 13 bases between. Germline-derived CDR1 and CDR2 are SGHNT and YYREEE (reference sequence). CDR3 sequence: CASSPTGKSGNTIYF. For the CDR3, the DNA is TGTGCCAGCAGTCCAACAGGAAAATCTGGAAACACCATATATTTT.

V and J are TRBV30 and TRBJ1-1; no clear D gene. The CDR3 has 15 amino acids. Germline lookup yields CDR1 GTSNPN and CDR2 SVGIG (reference sequence). Trimming left V 0 bases short and J 4 bases short, with 15 bases between. The CDR3 bases are TGTGCCTGGAGTGTAAGTCCCTCGAAGGGCACTGAAGCTTTCTTT. Translated: CAWSVSPSKGTEAFF.

V usage is TRBV12-5 and J usage is TRBJ1-2, with TRBD1 matching 7 bases. The V gene's germline CDR1 is LGHNT and CDR2 FRNRAP. The CDR3 has 13 amino acids. J was trimmed by 5 bases and V by 3 bases; bases with no gene match: 3. The CDR3 bases are TGTGCTAGTGGTTTTCCGACAGGGTATGGCTACACCTTC. Its protein is CASGFPTGYGYTF. Based on the CDR3 plus reference TRBV12-5 and TRBJ1-2, the full variable domain is DARVTQTPRHKVTEMGQEVTMRCQPILGHNTVFWYRQTMMQGLELLAYFRNRAPLDDSGMPKDRFSAEMPDATLATLKIQPSEPRDSAVYFCASGFPTGYGYTFGSGTRLTVV.

The V and J genes are TRBV30 and TRBJ2-1; 8 bases align to TRBD1. The CDR3 has 13 residues. With 1 base clipped from V and 9 bases from J, the junction kept 5 bases outside the gene matches. Germline V gene data show CDR1 as GTSNPN and CDR2 as SVGIG (reference sequence). Here the CDR3 reads CAWSADRGGEQFF. The CDR3, as DNA: TGTGCCTGGAGTGCAGACAGGGGCGGTGAGCAGTTCTTC.

The J gene is TRBJ2-1, the V gene TRBV28; 14 nucleotides agree with TRBD2. V shed 6 bases and J 6 bases; nucleotides not matched to a gene: 10. CDR3 size: 17 residues. CDR1 and CDR2 (germline): MDHEN, SYDVKM. CDR3 sequence (DNA): TGTGCCAGCAGCTCTTCCCCCGGGACTAGCGGGAGCAATGAGCAGTTCTTC. This encodes CASSSSPGTSGSNEQFF.

This clone was picked up one time. This chain links TRBV5-5 with TRBJ2-7; D possibly corresponds to TRBD2 (5 bases). This CDR3 is 12 amino acids long. V dropped 4 bases and J dropped 10 bases, with 15 bases sitting between them. From germline, CDR1 is SGHKS and CDR2 YYEKEE (reference sequence). The CDR3 region has the DNA TGTGCCAGCAGCGAGGGCTGGCAAGAACAGTACTTC. This translates into CASSEGWQEQYF.

As concerns this clone: At the DNA level, this CDR3 is encoded by other sequences in the same sample as well. This chain connects TRBV5-1 to TRBJ2-7; the D gene could be TRBD1 or TRBD2 (6 bases each). The CDR3 runs 15 residues. CDR1 and CDR2 (germline): SGHRS, YFSETQ. Trimming stripped 0 bases from V and 3 bases from J, with 13 bases between. The CDR3, as DNA: TGCGCCAGCAGCTTGGAGGGGGGCGGAATCTACGAGCAGTACTTC. Amino acids: CASSLEGGGIYEQYF.

V is TRBV2 and J is TRBJ2-1, with 7 bases that match TRBD2. The CDR3 covers 12 residues. The junction had 4 bases not matched to a gene; V was cut back by 6 bases and J by 8 bases. The germline gives CDR1 SNHLY, CDR2 FYNNEI. Here the CDR3 reads CASRGLFHEQFF. The DNA for the CDR3 is TGTGCCAGCAGGGGACTATTTCATGAGCAGTTCTTC.

The J gene is TRBJ2-1, the V gene TRBV7-9, with a possible D match to TRBD2 (5 bases). CDR3 size: 15 residues. Germline V CDR1 and CDR2: SEHNR, FQNEAQ (reference sequence). The germline V and J ends were trimmed by 0 bases and 5 bases, with 11 bases remaining between them. The CDR3 region is CASSLASERNNEQFF. Here the CDR3 DNA reads TGTGCCAGCAGCTTAGCTAGCGAGAGAAACAATGAGCAGTTCTTC.

The chain has TRBV5-1 and TRBJ2-3; perhaps TRBD2 as D (6 bases). Trimming pared 1 base from V and 6 bases from J, leaving 12 bases between. The CDR3 length is 14 residues. CDR1 and CDR2 from the germline V gene are SGHRS and YFSETQ. The DNA of the CDR3 is TGCGCCAGCAGCTTGCGACTAGAAATGGATACGCAGTATTTT. Its protein product is CASSLRLEMDTQYF. Complete variable domain (other parts from reference TRBV5-1 and TRBJ2-3): KAGVTQTPRYLIKTRGQQVTLSCSPISGHRSVSWYQQTPGQGLQFLFEYFSETQRNKGNFPGRFSGRQFSNSRSEMNVSTLELGDSALYLCASSLRLEMDTQYFGPGTRLTVL.

In DNA, the CDR3 is TGTGCCAGCAGCTTGATAACACTCTCCTATAATTCACCCCTCCACTTT. This translates into CASSLITLSYNSPLHF. This sequence joins TRBV5-6 and TRBJ1-6, with D unresolved. The CDR3 is 16 residues long. Per germline, CDR1 SGHDT and CDR2 YYEEEE. The V end lost 1 base, the J end lost 0 bases, and 8 bases lay between the germline ends.

The genes are TRBV15 and TRBJ1-1, with 7 bases that match TRBD1. Trimming took 3 bases from V and 0 from J; bases not matched to a gene: 1. Germline-derived CDR1 and CDR2 are LNHNV and YYDKDF (reference sequence). This CDR3 has 14 residues. The CDR3 DNA follows: TGTGCCACCAGCAGGGGACAGCTGAACACTGAAGCTTTCTTT. Protein: CATSRGQLNTEAFF.

The V gene is TRBV7-9, the J gene TRBJ2-5; TRBD2 agrees at 7 bases. The germline V gene encodes CDR1 SEHNR and CDR2 FQNEAQ (reference sequence). The CDR3 consists of 14 residues. With V trimmed by 7 bases and J by 5 bases, 10 bases remained unmatched. This CDR3 is CASTFGTTDETQYF. As DNA, the CDR3 is TGTGCCAGCACTTTCGGGACTACCGACGAGACCCAGTACTTC.

The chain couples TRBV14 to TRBJ2-7; D gene unclear. Germline assignment: CDR1 SGHDN and CDR2 FVKESK. Trimming took 1 base from V and 2 from J, leaving 9 bases between them. This CDR3 contains 14 residues. This CDR3 is CASSQGQLTYEQYF. CDR3 nucleotides: TGTGCCAGCAGCCAAGGGCAGCTAACCTACGAGCAGTACTTC. The variable domain in full, completed from reference TRBV14 and TRBJ2-7, reads EAGVTQFPSHSVIEKGQTVTLRCDPISGHDNLYWYRRVMGKEIKFLLHFVKESKQDESGMPNNRFLAERTGGTYSTLKVQPAELEDSGVYFCASSQGQLTYEQYFGPGTRLTVT.

The V and J genes are TRBV6-6 and TRBJ1-5, with D possibly matching TRBD1 (6 bases). Looked up from germline, CDR1 is MNHNY and CDR2 is SVGAGI (reference sequence). Between the trimmed V and J ends, which lost 6 bases and 0 bases, there was a span of 9 bases. CDR3 length: 14 residues. This CDR3 reads CASRKGGSNQPQHF. The CDR3 DNA reads TGTGCCAGCAGGAAAGGGGGTAGCAATCAGCCCCAGCATTTT.

The chain employs TRBV11-2 and TRBJ1-2; D is unresolved. Trimming stripped 5 bases from V and 4 bases from J, with 17 bases between. This CDR3 has 15 amino acids. Germline values: CDR1 SGHAT, CDR2 FQNNGV. CDR3 in DNA: TGTGCCAGCAGCCGAAGCGGGGTTGGGAGCTATGGCTACACCTTC. The encoded protein is CASSRSGVGSYGYTF.